A selection of T cell receptor beta chains follows, all from one sample in a study of cytomegalovirus exposure and HLA in healthy donors. Sequenced by immunoSEQ multiplex PCR; TCRdb stores in-frame clones only, minus some. The sample consists of 120,000 to 150,000 clones, roughly 68% of them appearing once. The sequenced material came from PBMCs. The receptor source for this set is a man aged 55-75 years in good health and CMV-seronegative. Both conserved end residues are part of each CDR3. D genes are given only for firm matches. Rows may omit the clone size; those that give it use once, few, many or a size class.

. TRBJ2-2 TRBV5-4 . CASSLDRAGTGELFF TGTGCCAGCAGCTTGGACAGGGCGGGCACCGGGGAGCTGTTTTTT
. TRBJ2-2 TRBV10-3 . CAISQVTGELFF TGTGCCATCAGCCAGGTGACCGGGGAGCTGTTTTTT
. TRBJ2-1 TRBV9 . CASSVASDYNEQFF TGTGCCAGCAGCGTAGCCAGCGACTACAATGAGCAGTTCTTC
. TRBJ2-1 TRBV5-4 TRBD2 CASSLDGGGPSDEQFF TGTGCCAGCAGCTTGGATGGGGGAGGGCCGTCGGATGAGCAGTTCTTC
once TRBJ2-5 TRBV7-2 TRBD2 CASIPSRLAGGGTQYF TGTGCCAGCATCCCCTCTAGGCTAGCGGGAGGAGGGACCCAGTACTTC
. TRBJ1-3 TRBV6-1 . CASSEGGGPFGNTIYF TGTGCCAGCAGTGAAGGGGGGGGGCCCTTTGGAAACACCATATATTTT
. TRBJ2-3 TRBV5-4 . CASSQDLEGADTQYF TGTGCCAGCAGCCAGGATCTAGAGGGAGCAGATACGCAGTATTTT
. TRBJ2-2 TRBV27 . CASSRRSSGELFF TGTGCCAGCAGTCGCCGAAGCTCCGGGGAGCTGTTTTTT
. TRBJ1-2 TRBV28 TRBD1 CASPTGTGNYTF TGTGCCAGCCCAACCGGGACAGGGAATTACACCTTC
. TRBJ1-4 TRBV28 TRBD1 CASSSVFTGGTEEKLFF TGTGCCAGCAGTTCGGTATTTACAGGGGGCACGGAAGAAAAACTGTTTTTT
. TRBJ1-4 TRBV6-6 TRBD1 CASSLRAGQFNEKLFF TGTGCCAGCAGCTTAAGGGCGGGACAGTTTAATGAAAAACTGTTTTTT
few TRBJ2-3 TRBV7-6 . CASSQALGTTDTQYF TGTGCCAGCAGCCAGGCTTTGGGGACAACAGATACGCAGTATTTT
. TRBJ2-1 TRBV7-3 TRBD2 CASSLARLAGVNEQFF TGTGCCAGCAGCTTAGCCCGGCTAGCGGGAGTCAATGAGCAGTTCTTC
. TRBJ1-5 TRBV28 TRBD1 CASSLPGGHQPQHF TGTGCCAGCAGTTTACCAGGGGGCCATCAGCCCCAGCATTTT
few TRBJ1-4 TRBV25-1 TRBD1 CASSDPVVGQGREKLFF TGTGCCAGCAGTGACCCGGTGGTAGGACAGGGTCGGGAAAAACTGTTTTTT
few TRBJ2-1 TRBV19 TRBD2 CASSMGSGLNNEQFF TGTGCCAGTAGTATGGGTAGCGGGCTAAACAATGAGCAGTTCTTC
once TRBJ2-5 TRBV5-1 TRBD1 CASRDRFEGYQETQYF TGCGCCAGTAGGGACAGGTTTGAGGGGTACCAAGAGACCCAGTACTTC
. TRBJ1-5 TRBV7-9 TRBD1 CASSLQGDSNQPQHF TGTGCCAGCAGCTTGCAGGGGGATAGCAATCAGCCCCAGCATTTT
few TRBJ2-6 TRBV5-4 TRBD1 CASSKDRGPGANVLTF TGTGCCAGCAGCAAGGACAGGGGGCCTGGGGCCAACGTCCTGACTTTC
. TRBJ2-5 TRBV13 TRBD1 CASSWGQIGETQYF TGTGCCAGCAGCTGGGGACAGATAGGAGAGACCCAGTACTTC
once TRBJ2-1 TRBV5-4 . CASSLGGRSSLYNEQFF TGTGCCAGCAGCTTGGGGGGCCGTTCGTCCCTTTACAATGAGCAGTTCTTC
. TRBJ2-1 TRBV13 TRBD1 CASSPGPGGYEQFF TGTGCCAGCAGCCCAGGGCCAGGGGGTTATGAGCAGTTCTTC
. TRBJ2-1 TRBV10-3 . CAISRVDSYNEQFF TGTGCCATCAGTCGGGTGGACTCCTACAATGAGCAGTTCTTC
. TRBJ1-5 TRBV6-1 . CASSGYVGVSNQPQHF TGTGCCAGCAGTGGCTACGTCGGGGTGTCAAATCAGCCCCAGCATTTT
. TRBJ1-2 TRBV9 TRBD1 CASTAGQGQGQYYGYTF TGTGCCAGCACCGCCGGACAGGGCCAAGGGCAGTACTATGGCTACACCTTC
. TRBJ2-1 TRBV5-6 TRBD2 CASSVTSGSNYNEQFF TGTGCCAGCAGCGTTACTAGCGGTTCAAACTACAATGAGCAGTTCTTC
. TRBJ2-7 TRBV11-1 . CASGGVATYEQYF TGTGCCAGCGGAGGGGTAGCCACCTACGAGCAGTACTTC
. TRBJ2-7 TRBV29-1 TRBD2 CSVRVAGAPEQYF TGCAGCGTTCGAGTAGCGGGAGCACCCGAGCAGTACTTC
few TRBJ1-2 TRBV30 TRBD1 CAWTRGPMVSYTF TGTGCCTGGACTAGGGGGCCTATGGTGAGCTACACCTTC
once TRBJ2-1 TRBV25-1 . CASSVTGSNAEQFF TGTGCCAGCAGTGTTACCGGTTCGAATGCTGAGCAGTTCTTC
. TRBJ2-1 TRBV18 . CATISGEATSGYNEQFF TGTGCCACTATTAGCGGAGAAGCCACCTCAGGGTACAATGAGCAGTTCTTC
few TRBJ2-2 TRBV11-2 . CASSLGVAGGELFF TGTGCCAGCAGCTTAGGGGTAGCCGGCGGGGAGCTGTTTTTT
. TRBJ2-7 TRBV28 TRBD2 CASSLQSGRASYEQYF TGTGCCAGCAGTTTACAGTCCGGGAGGGCCTCCTACGAGCAGTACTTC
. TRBJ2-5 TRBV9 TRBD2 CASTQLAGDETQYF TGTGCCAGCACCCAACTAGCGGGAGACGAGACCCAGTACTTC
. TRBJ2-2 TRBV19 TRBD1 CASSRNRGTNTGELFF TGTGCCAGTAGCCGAAACAGGGGGACGAACACCGGGGAGCTGTTTTTT
. TRBJ2-7 TRBV7-6 TRBD2 CASSLFRSGGTYEQYF TGTGCCAGCAGCTTATTCCGTAGCGGGGGAACCTACGAGCAGTACTTC
. TRBJ1-2 TRBV28 . CASSSGVPYGYTF TGTGCCAGCAGTTCCGGGGTCCCCTATGGCTACACCTTC
few TRBJ2-7 TRBV6-1 TRBD1 CASSARGTGRYEQYF TGTGCCAGCAGTGCAAGGGGGACAGGACGGTACGAGCAGTACTTC
once TRBJ1-2 TRBV19 . CASSSSVSYGYTF TGTGCCAGTAGTTCTTCTGTGAGCTATGGCTACACCTTC
few TRBJ1-2 TRBV30 . CAWSPLGPGYTF TGTGCCTGGAGTCCACTCGGCCCGGGTTACACCTTC
. TRBJ1-2 TRBV30 TRBD1 CAWSQTGTGGVGGYTF TGTGCCTGGAGTCAAACCGGGACAGGGGGGGTGGGAGGCTACACCTTC
. TRBJ1-1 TRBV28 . CASSLQSGSVTEAFF TGTGCCAGCAGTTTGCAGTCAGGATCGGTCACTGAAGCTTTCTTT
. TRBJ2-6 TRBV27 . CASSLSGGPGANVLTF TGTGCCAGCAGTTTATCGGGGGGTCCTGGGGCCAACGTCCTGACTTTC
. TRBJ1-4 TRBV19 TRBD1 CASSGQGALRTELFF TGTGCCAGTAGTGGACAGGGGGCTCTCCGTACGGAACTGTTTTTT
. TRBJ2-1 TRBV5-1 TRBD1 CASSLGAPGQGYNEQFF TGCGCCAGCAGCCTAGGGGCCCCGGGACAGGGCTACAATGAGCAGTTCTTC
. TRBJ1-1 TRBV19 . CASSIGQVPNTEAFF TGTGCCAGTAGTATAGGACAGGTACCGAACACTGAAGCTTTCTTT
. TRBJ2-4 TRBV19 . CASSIIAGGRNIQYF TGTGCCAGTAGTATTATCGCTGGGGGCAGGAACATTCAGTACTTC
. TRBJ2-5 TRBV7-2 . CASSPSRAQGTQYF TGTGCCAGCAGCCCCTCGAGGGCCCAAGGGACCCAGTACTTC